This entry is about one TCR beta chain. The target antigen is unknown. The junction had 14 bases not matched to a gene; V was cut back by 3 bases and J by 10 bases. The length of the CDR3 is 16 residues. The germline CDR1 and CDR2 sequences are KGHSH and LQKENI. This entry belongs to a study of immune evolution from preneoplasia to lung adenocarcinoma. Generated by immunoSEQ multiplex PCR, the TCRdb table keeps only in-frame clones and is missing some. The data show about 7,000 clones, with roughly 75% seen just once and approximately 6% held by the top ten. Between 2014 and 2017, patients underwent resection in Japan or China. H&E slides confirmed each diagnosis, reviewed by two pathologists independently. Findings and limits, study-wide: Later-stage lesions appeared to have more T cells, more diversity, less clonality. Top clone share appeared to fall from AAH through AIS, MIA, adenocarcinoma.

V is TRBV18 and J is TRBJ2-1, with TRBD2 matching 8 bases. The source of this sequence is a person in their sixties or seventies with lung adenocarcinoma. The sample comprised FFPE adjacent normal lung tissue. The CDR3 reads CASSPMSGLDIREQFF. The CDR3 nucleotides read TGTGCCAGCTCACCGATGTCGGGACTAGATATTCGCGAGCAGTTCTTC.